This TCR beta chain is drawn from a study of tumor-infiltrating lymphocytes in primary liver carcinoma (dated by TCRdb to about 2017). Broadly, across the study: Hepatocellular carcinoma (four) or combined HCC and intrahepatic cholangiocarcinoma (one) was present in the five patients, who were three men and two women aged 30 to 69 years. The five patients had tumors of stage T1-T3 N0M0, with maximum diameters ranging from 4.2 to 10 cm. High reproducibility was observed for the technical replicate repertoires, with mean shared-clone rates approximately 0.9 and correlation coefficients above 0.95. Each sample produced about 3.5 to 8 million productive TCRbeta reads, and read depth showed no significant difference between tissue types. A total of 35 or so specimens from 5 patients underwent TCRbeta repertoire sequencing, comprising approximately 25 tumor regions, 5 adjacent noncancerous liver tissues and 5 peripheral blood samples. Agilent mRNA microarray profiling was performed on the approximately 25 tumor region samples to relate TCRbeta repertoire diversity to the local molecular phenotype. The study combined TCRbeta repertoire sequencing, expression microarrays and whole-exome sequencing across five regions of each liver tumor, with adjacent normal tissue and blood. What the study reported, not specific to this receptor: Compared with blood, tumors had a significantly larger share of the repertoire taken up by the top 250 clones (p = 0.039). Since the samples were bulk and unsorted, there was no way to compare CD4+ and CD8+ T cell repertoires. Only roughly 8-24% of top clones appeared in all five regions of a tumor, which suggests that tumor-infiltrating T cells are spatially heterogeneous. Only the TCR beta chain was sequenced, so true repertoire diversity is likely underestimated because unpaired alpha chains were not captured. With just four to six patients in the study, the authors point out that the findings should be validated in a larger study. Repertoire overlap was found to be higher between tumor regions (mean roughly 35%) than between tumor-adjacent (about 17%) or tumor-blood (approximately 15%) pairs, consistent with antigen-driven expansion.

Total RNA and DNA were co-extracted from around 20-30 mg of bulk tissue with the AllPrep DNA/RNA mini kit, without cell sorting. Surgical resection was performed in China between late 2015 and early 2016 on four to six patients with histopathologically diagnosed primary liver carcinoma. At the time of sampling, the patients had chronic HBV infection and had not received any treatment. Five spatially separated regions were sampled from each tumor: the superior, inferior, left-lateral and right-lateral poles, plus the tumor centre. According to histology, viable tumor cells made up more than 85% of every tumor sample. Fresh tumor and adjacent tissue pieces were bisected; one half was stored in RNAlater at -80°C, the other sent for histology. Notes on this clonotype: The antigen it binds to is not known. One end of the junction does not line up with germline, which may come from a read error.

A constant-region primer and ProtoScript II reverse transcriptase were used to reverse-transcribe TCRbeta-specific cDNA from roughly 500 ng total RNA. The TCRbeta libraries were prepared through three rounds of nested multiplex PCR following a slightly modified ARM-PCR procedure. Each of the first two PCR rounds ran for 9 to 11 cycles using multiplex TRBV1-TRBV30 forward primers together with a Cbeta reverse primer. Sample barcodes and Illumina adapters were attached in a final 25-cycle PCR using Deep VentR polymerase. Amplicons of 200-500 bp were gel-purified with a QIAquick gel extraction kit before sequencing. An Illumina HiSeq 2500 was used to sequence the TCRbeta amplicons, generating 250-bp paired-end reads. Turning to the authors' computational methods: To recover full CDR3 sequences, reads were quality-trimmed using Trimmomatic v0.33 and paired reads were then merged using FLASH v1.2.11. V, D and J germline segments were assigned to the rearranged TCRbeta sequences by MiGEC v1.2.1b. VDJtools v1.0.0 computed clonotype statistics and Shannon-Wiener diversity indices. Except for diversity analysis, only the 250 most abundant clonotypes of each sample were used in subsequent analyses to reduce sampling bias. The raw public reads went through TCRdb reprocessing: fastp at Q25, MiXCR clone calling, in-frame beta chains kept. Rows matching on CDR3 protein sequence are summarized as one entry with the most common DNA and genes. TCRdb, not the original authors, processed these V and J calls. For this sample there are approximately 110,000 distinct CDR3 sequences; 60% to 70% appear just once. The leading ten clones occupy 7% to 10% of the sample.

CDR1 and CDR2 (SGHAT, FQNNGV) derive from the germline V gene. The CDR3 sequence holds 17 residues, the cysteine and phenylalanine included. Solely the CDR3 DNA is kept, with 51 bases framed from the first base. Sequencing used liver tumor tissue from sampling region 1. The cell subset or site label on this specimen signifies: tumor region T1, superior pole. The V and J segments used are TRBV11-2 and TRBJ2-1, with the identity of the D gene unclear. The clonotype was recovered from a woman aged 60 to 75 with primary liver carcinoma and hepatitis B virus infection. The DNA is TGTGCCAACAGCTTTACCGCACTGAGGAGCTCCTACTATGAGCAGTTCTTC. It translates to CANSFTALRSSYYEQFF.